The source of this T cell receptor beta chain is a study of cytomegalovirus exposure and HLA in healthy donors. Broader study findings: According to an earlier analysis, most TCR beta V segments yielded productive rearrangements about 90% or about 30% of the time. In a later analysis, HLA-associated TCR beta chains were more clonally expanded than equally common others.

This CDR3 has 12 amino acids. The germline V gene has CDR1 SNHLY and CDR2 FYNNEI. V lost 8 bases and J 2 bases, leaving 7 bases between the germline ends. As to this clone: Its antigen is unidentified.

Donors in the study were healthy people who gave bone marrow. Primers: 60 Vbeta forward and 13 Jbeta reverse. Sequenced by immunoSEQ multiplex PCR; TCRdb stores in-frame clones only, minus some. The sample consists of about 120,000 clones, over 70% of them appearing once. The material sequenced was PBMCs. The chain links TRBV2 to TRBJ1-5; D is unresolved. This clonotype was obtained from a woman aged 40 to 49 in good health and CMV-seropositive. In DNA, the CDR3 is TGTGCCAGCTCCGGAGGCAATCAGCCCCAGCATTTT. Translation gives CASSGGNQPQHF.